This T cell receptor beta chain was sequenced in a study of blood T cells in healthy people across ages. Trimming cost V 5 bases and J 3 bases; bases outside gene matches: 10. The germline V gene has CDR1 SQVTM and CDR2 ANQGSEA. The CDR3 consists of 15 residues. The use of a sample-barcoded 5' primer and a J-beta primer mix characterized a second PCR of about 7 to 12 cycles. Via MiXCR, TCRdb re-called the 5' RACE reads, giving one row per CDR3 protein. This sample has roughly 800,000 distinct CDR3 sequences, with under 30% found just once. Points from the study as a whole: Unsorted PBMC material precluded a definitive naive versus antigen-experienced comparison. The recorded TCR beta diversity per million T cells decreased in a roughly linear manner with age.

The table lists this clonotype with a count of one. Its target is not known. These sequences were also reported in another study, on T cells of mothers and their children. That paper states: Donation came from a few healthy Caucasian mothers together with their six children. Input to cDNA synthesis comprised all extracted RNA, at a ratio of about 1.5 ug per 15 ul.

The chain carries TRBV29-1 and TRBJ2-7; 10 bases match TRBD1. The sequenced sample was blood. The sequence came from a boy aged 5-17 years in good health. CDR3: CSVLIGRDRGYEQYF. CDR3 bases: TGCAGCGTTCTAATAGGACGGGACAGGGGCTACGAGCAGTACTTC.